This TCR beta chain was identified during a study of T cells in Graves' hyperthyroidism and ophthalmopathy. V was trimmed by 5 bases and J by 4 bases, leaving 17 bases between them. The CDR3 totals 15 residues. Per germline, CDR1 LGHNA and CDR2 YNFKEQ. Using RNA transcripts as the source, TCR beta CDR3 regions were amplified. When the TCR CDR3 underwent first-round RT-PCR, the HTBI primer set was used. MiXCR, run by TCRdb on the multiplex PCR reads, gives a single entry per CDR3 protein. The sample contains nearly 750,000 distinct CDR3 sequences, roughly a third of which appear only once. Comments on this clonotype: Its target is not known.

Notes on the study in general: A model built on 13 V-J features separated ophthalmopathy from stable hyperthyroidism.

This clonotype was obtained from a woman aged 40-49 years with Graves' hyperthyroidism. Sequenced: blood. This chain connects TRBV4-2 to TRBJ2-5, with D perhaps matching TRBD1 (7 bases). CDR3 in amino acids: CASSGGTAGPETQYF. The CDR3 bases are TGTGCCAGCAGCGGGGGGACAGCGGGTCCAGAGACCCAGTACTTC.